This record looks at one T cell receptor beta chain sequence and its context. In the study's own analysis: Reference gene primer amplification gave estimated nucleated cell counts. Sequencing used immunoSEQ multiplex PCR; TCRdb keeps in-frame clones, though not all of them. The V and J calls and the clone size are those of that table, but D and trimming were determined from the DNA. This sample carries about 260,000 clones, 80% to 90% of them seen once, and the ten largest clones take less than 2.5%. In germline, CDR1 is SGHNT, CDR2 YENEEA. J lost 1 base, V lost 5 bases, and 2 bases had no gene match. This CDR3 region has 14 residues. This entry belongs to a study of blood T cell repertoires in COVID-19. On the study more broadly: The analysed material was cDNA or gDNA that came from T cells, B-cell-depleted T cells, or PBMCs.

Each participant's cohort was designated according to participant-reported clinical history. For recovered donors of Cohort 3, there were two negative PCRs, clearance, or symptom resolution. The chain has TRBV11-3 and TRBJ1-5; 7 nucleotides agree with TRBD1. The receptor was isolated from a woman aged 18-29 years who had recovered from COVID-19. Sequenced sample: PBMCs or T cells enriched from blood (not recorded which). The CDR3 sequence is CASSLRGSNQPQHF. CDR3 coding DNA: TGTGCCAGCAGCCTCAGGGGGAGCAATCAGCCCCAGCATTTT.